This T cell receptor (beta chain) originates from a study of blood T cell repertoires in COVID-19 (dated by TCRdb to about 2020). For the wider study: Samples covering the acute and convalescent phases of COVID-19 were provided by collaborators in the United States, Italy and Spain. The repertoires were released in a freely available public database meant as a resource for research on the immune response to SARS-CoV-2. Subjects who had been exposed to COVID-19, were actively infected with it, or had recovered from it provided the deeply sampled blood TCRbeta repertoires that made up the dataset. Samples came from the ongoing ImmuneRACE study (first 160 participants) plus 1,254 subjects from 6 global collaborators. The material from the prospective study consisted of cDNA or gDNA derived from T cells, B-cell-depleted T cells, or PBMCs. The sample metadata nearly always contained a de-identified subject ID, COVID-19 status, age in years and sex. HLA class I and class II types, where available, came from metadata supplied by the sample provider rather than from assay-based typing. Here is what the overall study found, with its caveats: How much clinical and demographic metadata was included differed by source and by participant, and the metadata was provided uncurated.

Reading the germline V gene gives CDR1 LGHNA and CDR2 YSLEER. The CDR3, from cysteine to phenylalanine, totals 15 residues. The only DNA kept is the CDR3, 45 bases in frame from the first base. Trimming takes 4 bases off V and 7 bases off J; junction bases not matched to a gene: 9. The immunoSEQ Assay, a bias-controlled multiplex PCR, was used to amplify TCRbeta CDR3 regions from genomic DNA. From the authors' description of their analysis: Nucleated cell counts per sample were estimated from amplification of reference gene primers within the assay. To quantify the absolute abundance of each unique TCRbeta CDR3 rearrangement, sequence reads were collapsed and filtered. Productive Simpson clonality was computed per sample as the square root of Simpson's diversity index over productive rearrangements. The table was pulled from immuneACCESS by TCRdb, which kept in-frame rearrangements only. Such tables lose some clones; where checked, under half of the loss comes from unresolved V genes, and the rest has no known cause. The DNA was the basis for D and trimming; V, J and clone size are from that table. The sample profile shows about 490,000 clones; roughly 88% of them were found once. Approximately 3.4% of the sample belongs to the ten largest clones.

Regarding this clone: Its specific antigen is unknown. No base quality values were provided; no much bigger clone lies one nucleotide off.

The collaborating institutions used their own protocols to collect whole blood in K2EDTA tubes. For TCRbeta analysis, collaborators shipped samples as frozen whole blood, isolated PBMCs, or DNA extracted from either of those sample types. Recombination linked TRBV4-3 to TRBJ1-5; TRBD1 lines up with 8 middle nucleotides. This sequence originates from a human donor in a cohort sampled during active COVID-19. Sequencing used peripheral blood. The CDR3 reads as follows: CASSRSLDREQPQHF. The base sequence is TGCGCCAGCAGCCGTTCATTGGACAGGGAACAGCCCCAGCATTTT.